The rows below give T cell receptor beta chains drawn from one sample of a study of blood T cell repertoires in COVID-19. This table comes from immunoSEQ multiplex PCR, and its TCRdb copy is limited to in-frame clones, with some not included. The sample carries about 490,000 clones, 75% to 90% recorded once. The sample consisted of peripheral blood. These receptors were taken from a human donor in a cohort sampled during active COVID-19. Both conserved end residues are part of each CDR3.

v_gene	j_gene	len	CDR3aa
TRBV29-1	TRBJ2-3	13	CSVETGGTDTQYF
TRBV24-1	TRBJ1-2	17	CATSDFRVRGRDYGYTF
TRBV19	TRBJ2-1	15	CASSIGRVYSNEQFF
TRBV5-4	TRBJ2-4	15	CASSPTGLAKNIQYF
TRBV6-5	TRBJ2-7	14	CASSYNRASYEQYF
TRBV15	TRBJ2-1	16	CATSTGTSGSLGEQFF
TRBV18	TRBJ1-2	14	CASSPRGDRGQDTF
TRBV7-3	TRBJ2-2	15	CASSLTSGDTGELFF
TRBV2	TRBJ2-1	16	CASSDRASGGNNEQFF
TRBV5-6	TRBJ2-6	12	CASSTRTNVLTF
TRBV18	TRBJ2-5	14	CASSAPAAQETQYF
TRBV2	TRBJ2-1	15	CASTRSGRPDNEQFF
TRBV19	TRBJ1-2	15	CASSTRPRWDYGYTF
TRBV6-6	TRBJ1-1	14	CASSYSAANTEAFF
TRBV5-1	TRBJ1-2	12	CASGNSNYGYTF
TRBV5-8	TRBJ2-2	17	CASSRTERVPNTGELFF
TRBV7-3	TRBJ1-2	14	CASSWDRGLGGYTF
TRBV6-5	TRBJ2-4	14	CASKTGTGENIQYF
TRBV10-3	TRBJ2-1	15	CAIRPLAGGGDEQFF
TRBV21-1	TRBJ2-7	15	CASSSSGSISYEQYF
TRBV25-1	TRBJ1-1	15	CASSEYSLINTEAFF
TRBV7-9	TRBJ2-3	17	CASSMISSGSSTDTQYF
TRBV27	TRBJ2-5	16	CASSTRTGKDKETQYF
TRBV28	TRBJ2-3	14	CASSLDRSEDTQYF
TRBV19	TRBJ1-6	16	CASHRGPSSYNSPLHF
TRBV19	TRBJ1-2	16	CASSSRNGGGNYGYTF
TRBV28	TRBJ1-1	16	CASSPPLRQVNTEAFF
TRBV12-5	TRBJ2-1	18	CASGHTPSGRAGHNEQFF
TRBV4-3	TRBJ2-1	16	CASSQEISLGGYEQFF
TRBV15	TRBJ2-1	15	CATSRDQRPDNEQFF
TRBV28	TRBJ2-3	16	CASSFSGLAVSDTQYF
TRBV24-1	TRBJ1-1	14	CATSDFREVTEAFF
TRBV19	TRBJ1-6	15	CASSIQGSYNSPLHF
TRBV14	TRBJ1-4	17	CASSRRGGFGSNEKLFF
TRBV19	TRBJ2-3	13	CASSQGRTDTQYF
TRBV6-6	TRBJ1-1	13	CASSFDSLTEAFF
TRBV6-5	TRBJ2-7	12	CASSRPGGRQYF
TRBV4-1	TRBJ2-1	18	CASRRTSGRAGIYNEQFF
TRBV19	TRBJ2-1	16	CASSILPGQGAGEQFF
TRBV5-4	TRBJ1-1	16	CASIAGQGIQNTEAFF
TRBV28	TRBJ1-5	14	CASSRGARSQPQHF
TRBV7-3	TRBJ2-1	17	CASSSDPGLGGAGEQFF
TRBV7-8	TRBJ2-3	18	CASSFSTPSERGMDTQYF
TRBV27	TRBJ1-1	16	CASSLGPSGQNTEAFF
TRBV30	TRBJ1-2	15	CAWALWTGRQDGYTF
TRBV6-1	TRBJ1-4	17	CASSEQGGGATNEKLFF
TRBV3-1/TRBV3-2	TRBJ1-2	15	CASRLGNIKDYGYTF